Presented here are 24 T cell receptor beta chains from one specimen sequenced in a study of blood T cell repertoires in COVID-19. Measured with immunoSEQ multiplex PCR; TCRdb has only the in-frame clones, and not every one. This repertoire shows fewer than 180,000 clones, roughly 90% found once; its top ten account for 3.5% to 4.5%. Specimen: peripheral blood. The receptors here all came from an older woman with active or convalescent COVID-19.

The chain couples TRBV7-8 to TRBJ2-7, with TRBD1 matching over 9 bases. The J segment lost 0 bases and the V segment lost 7 bases, leaving 19 bases of the junction unmatched. The CDR3 runs 19 residues. Germline CDR1 reads SGHVS; CDR2 reads FQNEAQ. This CDR3 is CASTLDPTLGQGYSYEQYF. Written as DNA, the CDR3 is TGTGCCAGCACCCTAGACCCTACCCTGGGACAGGGCTACTCCTACGAGCAGTACTTC.

This clone was observed once. Here the CDR3 omits its conserved ending phenylalanine or tryptophan, so a read error is the likely source. The limits of the CDR3 on the DNA are not certain, so only TCRdb's listed CDR3 is given. This sequence joins TRBV20-1 and TRBJ2-7; TRBD1 is the table's D call and was not checked against the DNA. Per germline, CDR1 DFQATT and CDR2 SNEGSKA (reference sequence). A total of 11 residues make up the CDR3, ends included. The chain's CDR3 is CSARGPQGSSL.

The V and J genes are TRBV5-1 and TRBJ1-5; no firm D call. Germline V gene lookup returns CDR1 SGHRS and CDR2 YFSETQ. CDR3 length equals 14 residues. Trimming pared 4 bases from V and 4 bases from J, leaving 12 bases between. CDR3 sequence reads: CASSLKPENQPQHF. The CDR3 nucleotides are TGCGCCAGCAGCCTGAAGCCGGAGAATCAGCCCCAGCATTTT.

A word on this clone: This sample also contains other DNA sequences that code for the same CDR3. This sequence joins TRBV9 and TRBJ2-2, with 7 bases that match TRBD1. Per the germline V gene, CDR1 is SGDLS and CDR2 is YYNGEE. The CDR3 covers 15 residues. The trim removed 3 bases at V and 1 base at J, leaving 3 bases unmatched. The CDR3 coding sequence is TGTGCCAGCAGCGGGCGACAGGGGAACACCGGGGAGCTGTTTTTT. Its translation is CASSGRQGNTGELFF.

The rearrangement links TRBV3-1 (or the pseudogene TRBV3-2) to TRBJ1-1; 7 bases match TRBD1. This CDR3 contains 14 residues. J gave up 5 bases and V 1 base, and 4 bases lay outside the gene matches. CDR1 and CDR2 (germline): LGHDT, YNNKEL (reference sequence). This CDR3 is CASSQGQGRTEAFF. The CDR3 DNA sequence: TGTGCCAGCAGCCAAGGACAGGGTCGGACTGAAGCTTTCTTT.

This chain connects TRBV18 to TRBJ2-3, with 12 bases that match TRBD1. This CDR3 contains 19 residues. V shed 2 bases and J 2 bases; nucleotides not matched to a gene: 11. CDR1 and CDR2 (germline): KGHSH, LQKENI. The CDR3 is CASSPGTGGFSVYTDTQYF. CDR3 DNA sequence: TGTGCCAGCTCACCAGGGACAGGGGGCTTCTCCGTCTACACAGATACGCAGTATTTT.

The V call is TRBV6-5, the J call TRBJ1-2; D call uncertain. The length of the CDR3 is 14 residues. Germline CDR1 and CDR2: MNHEY and SVGAGI. Trimming took 6 bases from V and 0 from J, leaving 11 bases between them. CDR3 nucleotide sequence: TGTGCCAGCAGCTCACAGAGCCCTAACTATGGCTACACCTTC. As protein: CASSSQSPNYGYTF.

Written as DNA, the CDR3 is TGTGCCAGCAGTGAAGCGCGGGAGGGAGGCGGCTACACCTTC. Its translation: CASSEAREGGGYTF. The chain links TRBV6-1 to TRBJ1-2; D unclear. V dropped 0 bases and J dropped 8 bases, with 13 bases sitting between them. CDR1 and CDR2 from the germline V gene are MNHNS and SASEGT. This CDR3 has 14 amino acids.

The J gene is TRBJ1-1, the V gene TRBV3-1 (or the pseudogene TRBV3-2); D gene ambiguous. V lost 1 base, J lost 4 bases, and 10 bases lay in between. The CDR3 extends over 14 amino acids. Germline V CDR1 and CDR2: LGHDT, YNNKEL (reference sequence). In DNA, the CDR3 is TGTGCCAGCAGCCAAGGTCCGTTACTCACTGAAGCTTTCTTT. This codes for CASSQGPLLTEAFF.

The chain is built from TRBV7-3 and TRBJ2-7, with 9 bases that match TRBD2. The CDR3 spans 15 residues. V was clipped by 3 bases and J by 4 bases; unmatched bases: 7. The germline V gene encodes CDR1 SGHTA and CDR2 FQGTGA. The CDR3 reads CASSFSGGERYEQYF. CDR3 DNA sequence: TGTGCCAGCAGCTTTAGCGGGGGAGAGAGGTACGAGCAGTACTTC.

V gene TRBV7-8 combines with J gene TRBJ1-2; 8 bases line up with TRBD1. V trimming: 8 bases; J trimming: 4 bases; junction bases outside the gene matches: 6. Germline assignment: CDR1 SGHVS and CDR2 FQNEAQ. The length of the CDR3 is 13 residues. The CDR3 spells CASGQGFGYGYTF. CDR3 nucleotides: TGTGCCAGCGGACAGGGTTTTGGCTATGGCTACACCTTC.

This clone was found once. The chain uses TRBV10-3 and TRBJ2-2; 9 bases match TRBD2. This CDR3 spans 15 amino acids. Looked up from germline, CDR1 is ENHRY and CDR2 is SYGVKD. V gave up 1 base and J gave up 7 bases; unmatched junction bases: 4. The CDR3 loop is CAISEWTSEGGELFF. The DNA of the CDR3 is TGTGCCATCAGTGAGTGGACTAGCGAGGGCGGGGAGCTGTTTTTT.

The chain has TRBV18 and TRBJ2-1; tentatively, D is TRBD2 (5 bases). Trimming shortened V by 1 base and J by 0 bases, and 16 bases separated the two germline ends. The CDR3 totals 18 residues. From germline, CDR1 is KGHSH and CDR2 LQKENI. CDR3 residues: CASSPLVTDRGSYNEQFF. Written as DNA, the CDR3 is TGTGCCAGCTCACCACTCGTGACCGACCGGGGCTCCTACAATGAGCAGTTCTTC.

The chain recombines TRBV10-3 with TRBJ2-5; D is perhaps TRBD2 (6 bases). Trimming removed 3 bases from V and 1 base from J, with 9 bases in between. The germline V gene has CDR1 ENHRY and CDR2 SYGVKD. The length of the CDR3 is 14 residues. The CDR3 reads CAISDLGGQETQYF. The DNA for the CDR3 is TGTGCCATCAGTGATCTCGGGGGCCAAGAGACCCAGTACTTC.

The chain links TRBV6-2 or TRBV6-3 to TRBJ2-2; the match to TRBD2 covers 8 bases. Trimming cost V 6 bases and J 2 bases; bases outside gene matches: 5. CDR1 is MNHEY and CDR2 is SVGEGT in the germline V gene. The CDR3 extends over 15 amino acids. The DNA of the CDR3 is TGTGCCAGCAGCCGTAGCGGGGCCAACACCGGGGAGCTGTTTTTT. Translated, it gives CASSRSGANTGELFF.

The V gene is TRBV19, the J gene TRBJ1-2, with 8 bases identical to TRBD1. From germline, CDR1 is LNHDA and CDR2 SQIVND (reference sequence). J was trimmed by 1 base and V by 4 bases; bases with no gene match: 5. This CDR3 comprises 15 residues. The CDR3 DNA reads TGTGCCAGTAGTAACCCGGGACAGGTTAACTATGGCTACACCTTC. Translation gives CASSNPGQVNYGYTF.

The chain combines TRBV6-5 with TRBJ1-3, with D uncertain. The V end was cut by 5 bases, the J end by 0 bases, with 8 bases between. The CDR3 has 14 amino acids. Germline V lookup: CDR1 MNHEY, CDR2 SVGAGI. The CDR3 nucleotides read TGTGCCAGCAGTATACACCCCTCTGGAAACACCATATATTTT. Translated: CASSIHPSGNTIYF.

V and J are TRBV20-1 and TRBJ1-2, with 7 bases identical to TRBD1. V was clipped by 3 bases and J by 0 bases; unmatched bases: 10. Per germline, CDR1 DFQATT and CDR2 SNEGSKA (reference sequence). The CDR3 has 16 amino acids. The CDR3 reads CSASRTGTEPNYGYTF. In nucleotides, the CDR3 is TGCAGTGCTAGTCGTACCGGGACAGAACCTAACTATGGCTACACCTTC.

The chain is built from TRBV5-4 and TRBJ2-3; 10 nucleotides align to TRBD1. With 4 bases clipped from V and 10 bases from J, the junction kept 15 bases outside the gene matches. This CDR3 is 16 amino acids long. The V gene's germline CDR1 is SGHNT and CDR2 YYREEE (reference sequence). This CDR3 reads CASSKPGQGSAHAQYF. CDR3 coding DNA: TGTGCCAGCAGCAAGCCGGGACAGGGGTCGGCCCATGCGCAGTATTTT.

The DNA of the CDR3 is TGTGCCAGCAGGACGACAGGCTATGGCTACACCTTC. Translation: CASRTTGYGYTF. The chain links TRBV5-4 to TRBJ1-2; possibly TRBD1 for D (6 bases). Trimming shortened V by 5 bases and J by 4 bases, and 9 bases separated the two germline ends. CDR1 is SGHNT and CDR2 is YYREEE in the germline V gene (reference sequence). The CDR3 spans 12 residues.

V is TRBV19 and J is TRBJ1-1, with 7 bases fitting TRBD1. Germline lookup yields CDR1 LNHDA and CDR2 SQIVND (reference sequence). V trimming: 3 bases; J trimming: 4 bases; junction bases outside the gene matches: 8. CDR3 length equals 15 residues. This chain's CDR3 is CASSIRQGRGTEAFF. The CDR3 DNA follows: TGTGCCAGTAGTATCCGACAGGGTAGAGGCACTGAAGCTTTCTTT.

This clone was found once. The gene calls are TRBV6-5 and TRBJ1-6; a weak D match, TRBD1 (6 bases). The germline CDR1 and CDR2 sequences are MNHEY and SVGAGI. Deletions cut 6 bases from V and 6 bases from J, with 15 bases between. This CDR3 is 15 amino acids long. The CDR3 is CASRATGLGNSPLHF. Here the CDR3 DNA reads TGTGCCAGCAGAGCAACAGGGTTGGGTAATTCACCCCTCCACTTT.

The chain has TRBV19 and TRBJ2-3; 10 bases are shared with TRBD2. Looked up from germline, CDR1 is LNHDA and CDR2 is SQIVND (reference sequence). This CDR3 has 19 amino acids. V shed 5 bases and J 0 bases; nucleotides not matched to a gene: 14. The CDR3: CASSPYSGGNFGSTDTQYF. In nucleotides, the CDR3 is TGTGCCAGTAGTCCTTATAGCGGGGGGAATTTCGGGAGCACAGATACGCAGTATTTT.

The chain carries TRBV6-1 and TRBJ1-2; unclear D gene. CDR3 size: 13 residues. CDR1 is MNHNS, CDR2 SASEGT, per germline. V was shortened by 0 bases and J by 4 bases, with 6 bases between the two germline ends. The CDR3 region is CASSEALSYGYTF. Here the CDR3 DNA reads TGTGCCAGCAGTGAAGCGCTCAGCTATGGCTACACCTTC.